These 20 T cell receptor beta chains originate from one sample sequenced in a study of blood T cell repertoires in COVID-19 (dated by TCRdb to about 2020). Library method: the immunoSEQ multiplex PCR assay. TCRdb's version of the immuneACCESS table is confined to in-frame rearrangements and falls short of the full clone set. An unresolved V gene accounts for under half of the shortfall where checked; the remainder is of unknown origin. This sample has around 200,000 clones in its table, and approximately 87% of those were observed once. The ten largest clones capture around 20% of the sample. Sequences were obtained from peripheral blood. All receptors come from a man between 65 and 79 years old with active or convalescent COVID-19.

V and J are TRBV2 and TRBJ1-2; TRBD1 agrees at 8 bases. Germline trimming cut 3 bases from V and 5 bases from J; bases unmatched to any gene: 8. The germline gives CDR1 SNHLY, CDR2 FYNNEI. This CDR3 is 15 amino acids long. The CDR3 DNA sequence: TGTGCCAGCAGTGAGATCCAGGGGGCTATTTATGGCTACACCTTC. Amino acid sequence: CASSEIQGAIYGYTF.

This rearrangement joins TRBV6-5 to TRBJ2-1, with D perhaps matching TRBD1 (5 bases). The V end lost 8 bases, the J end lost 0 bases, and 14 bases lay between the germline ends. This CDR3 has 15 amino acids. CDR1 and CDR2 from the germline V gene are MNHEY and SVGAGI. Here the CDR3 DNA reads TGTGCCAGCGCCCGACAGCGTAGCTCCTACAATGAGCAGTTCTTC. It encodes CASARQRSSYNEQFF.

This clone has a handful of counts. The chain employs TRBV7-2 and TRBJ2-1; the match to TRBD1 covers 7 bases. The CDR3 sequence is 14 residues long. The junction had 5 bases not matched to a gene; V was cut back by 2 bases and J by 7 bases. Germline values: CDR1 SGHTA, CDR2 FQGNSA. CDR3 coding DNA: TGTGCCAGCAGCTTAAGACAGGGTTTGAATGAGCAGTTCTTC. This sequence encodes CASSLRQGLNEQFF.

The chain recombines TRBV19 with TRBJ1-2; possible D gene TRBD1, 5 bases. The CDR3 is 13 residues long. Germline CDR1 and CDR2: LNHDA and SQIVND (reference sequence). V dropped 7 bases and J dropped 4 bases, with 13 bases sitting between them. CDR3 in DNA: TGTGCCAGTAATCCAGGGTTCGGCTATGGCTACACCTTC. Its protein is CASNPGFGYGYTF.

This rearrangement joins TRBV27 to TRBJ2-1, with 10 bases fitting TRBD2. Germline V gene data show CDR1 as MNHEY and CDR2 as SMNVEV (reference sequence). J was trimmed by 5 bases and V by 2 bases; bases with no gene match: 6. This CDR3 is built from 16 residues. CDR3 nucleotide sequence: TGTGCCAGCAGTTTAAAGGGAGCGGGAGGGCACAATGAGCAGTTCTTC. Translation gives CASSLKGAGGHNEQFF.

This clone has only a few counts. The chain employs TRBV5-5 and TRBJ2-3; 15 bases align to TRBD2. Germline V gives CDR1 SGHKS, CDR2 YYEKEE (reference sequence). CDR3 length equals 16 residues. V trimming: 4 bases; J trimming: 3 bases; junction bases outside the gene matches: 3. The CDR3 spells CASSPGLAGGTDTQYF. The CDR3 coding sequence is TGTGCCAGCAGCCCGGGACTAGCGGGAGGTACAGATACGCAGTATTTT.

This chain connects TRBV5-1 to TRBJ1-1, with D unclear. In germline, CDR1 is SGHRS, CDR2 YFSETQ. The CDR3 length is 14 residues. V lost 1 base to trimming and J lost 4 bases, with 11 bases between them. The CDR3 is CASSLSPQPTEAFF. CDR3 DNA: TGCGCCAGCAGCTTGTCCCCACAGCCCACTGAAGCTTTCTTT.

The table lists this clone with a few counts. The chain joins TRBV7-2 to TRBJ2-7; 13 nucleotides match TRBD2. V dropped 5 bases and J dropped 4; count of bases not matched to a gene: 8. The V gene's germline CDR1 is SGHTA and CDR2 FQGNSA. CDR3 length equals 16 residues. The CDR3 DNA reads TGTGCCAGCAGCAAACTAGCGGGAGGGCCGGGGTACGAGCAGTACTTC. It specifies CASSKLAGGPGYEQYF. The complete variable domain, with remaining parts taken from reference TRBV7-2 and TRBJ2-7, reads GAGVSQSPSNKVTEKGKDVELRCDPISGHTALYWYRQSLGQGLEFLIYFQGNSAPDKSGLPSDRFSAERTGGSVSTLTIQRTQQEDSAVYLCASSKLAGGPGYEQYFGPGTRLTVT.

A remark on this clone: Other DNA sequences from this sample encode an identical CDR3 as well. The chain couples TRBV27 to TRBJ2-3, with TRBD1 matching over 7 bases. The CDR3 loop spans 15 amino acids. The ends lost 3 bases at V and 2 bases at J; junction bases unmatched: 5. CDR1 MNHEY and CDR2 SMNVEV come from the germline V gene (reference sequence). The CDR3 reads CASSLLGGNTDTQYF. The CDR3 DNA sequence: TGTGCCAGCAGTTTGTTAGGGGGCAACACAGATACGCAGTATTTT.

The V gene is TRBV6-5, the J gene TRBJ1-1, with D possibly matching TRBD1 (5 bases). This CDR3 contains 13 residues. Trimming took 5 bases from V and 10 from J, leaving 17 bases between them. Looked up from germline, CDR1 is MNHEY and CDR2 is SVGAGI. The CDR3 region is CASSPPGGGVAFF. The CDR3 nucleotides read TGTGCCAGCAGTCCTCCGGGAGGAGGGGTAGCTTTCTTT.

The chain uses TRBV19 and TRBJ2-3; a weak D match, TRBD1 (6 bases). This CDR3 is built from 13 residues. The V end lost 9 bases, the J end lost 2 bases, and 12 bases lay between the germline ends. The germline V gene encodes CDR1 LNHDA and CDR2 SQIVND (reference sequence). This CDR3 is CASTGPHTDTQYF. Here the CDR3 DNA reads TGTGCCAGCACAGGGCCACACACAGATACGCAGTATTTT.

V usage is TRBV27 and J usage is TRBJ1-2; a possible D gene is TRBD1 (5 bases). V was shortened by 6 bases and J by 4 bases, with 15 bases between the two germline ends. Germline V gene lookup returns CDR1 MNHEY and CDR2 SMNVEV (reference sequence). The CDR3 has 14 residues. In DNA, the CDR3 is TGTGCCAGCAGAAATGGGGGGAGCGGCTATGGCTACACCTTC. The encoded protein is CASRNGGSGYGYTF.

This chain connects TRBV4-3 to TRBJ2-2, with a tentative D call TRBD2 (5 bases). Per germline, CDR1 LGHNA and CDR2 YSLEER. This CDR3 comprises 13 residues. The V end was cut by 4 bases, the J end by 4 bases, with 7 bases between. The CDR3 loop is CASSPRGTGELFF. In DNA form, the CDR3 reads TGCGCCAGCAGCCCCCGGGGCACCGGGGAGCTGTTTTTT.

The chain links TRBV11-2 to TRBJ2-7; no clear D gene. Trimming removed 2 bases from V and 4 bases from J, with 6 bases in between. Germline V CDR1 and CDR2: SGHAT, FQNNGV. This CDR3 has 12 amino acids. The CDR3 DNA reads TGTGCCAGCAGCTTACTACTTTACGAGCAGTACTTC. Its protein product is CASSLLLYEQYF.

The chain combines TRBV4-3 with TRBJ1-1; D possibly corresponds to TRBD1 (6 bases). The CDR3 totals 15 residues. Germline-derived CDR1 and CDR2 are LGHNA and YSLEER. The V end was cut by 0 bases, the J end by 7 bases, with 15 bases between. The CDR3 loop is CASSQDHAGAFEAFF. The DNA for the CDR3 is TGCGCCAGCAGCCAAGATCATGCGGGGGCCTTTGAAGCTTTCTTT.

This chain uses TRBV5-1 with TRBJ1-6, with a weak D call TRBD1 (5 bases). Germline V gene lookup returns CDR1 SGHRS and CDR2 YFSETQ. Trimming removed 3 bases from V and 7 bases from J, with 14 bases in between. This CDR3 has 15 amino acids. CDR3 sequence (DNA): TGCGCCAGCAGCTCAGCTCAGGGTGGAAATTCACCCCTCCACTTT. As protein: CASSSAQGGNSPLHF.

The V and J genes are TRBV18 and TRBJ1-4; 7 bases match TRBD1. The ends lost 6 bases at V and 0 bases at J; junction bases unmatched: 1. The CDR3 sequence is 14 residues long. Germline-derived CDR1 and CDR2 are KGHSH and LQKENI. The CDR3 protein is CASSGTATNEKLFF. As DNA, the CDR3 is TGTGCCAGCTCCGGGACAGCAACTAATGAAAAACTGTTTTTT.

V usage is TRBV19 and J usage is TRBJ2-2; perhaps TRBD1 as D (6 bases). The CDR3 contains 15 residues. Germline CDR1 LNHDA, CDR2 SQIVND (reference sequence). Trimming removed 4 bases at V and 7 bases at J, with 16 bases between. The CDR3 bases are TGTGCCAGTAGTAAGGGAGCGAGGGGGAGCGGGGAGCTGTTTTTT. Translated: CASSKGARGSGELFF.

This clone came up many times. This chain links TRBV5-4 with TRBJ2-1, with 10 positions matching TRBD2. V lost 7 bases and J lost 4; bases outside the gene matches: 8. The CDR3 totals 15 residues. Looked up from germline, CDR1 is SGHNT and CDR2 is YYREEE (reference sequence). CDR3 sequence (DNA): TGTGCCAGCTCCCCGAGGACTAGCGGATACAATGAGCAGTTCTTC. It yields the protein CASSPRTSGYNEQFF.

V is TRBV28 and J is TRBJ2-7, with 9 bases identical to TRBD1. J lost 4 bases, V lost 3 bases, and 7 bases had no gene match. Per germline, CDR1 MDHEN and CDR2 SYDVKM. CDR3 length: 15 residues. The CDR3 DNA is TGTGCCAGCAGTTTGGCCGGGACAGGGAAGTACGAGCAGTACTTC. Translation gives CASSLAGTGKYEQYF.